The present T cell receptor (beta chain) was sequenced within a study of vaccination and CD4 T cells after COVID-19. The CDR3 sequence is 14 residues long. Losses at the gene ends were 4 bases for V and 7 bases for J; bases not matched to a gene: 9. From germline, CDR1 is SGHNT and CDR2 YYREEE (reference sequence). Treatment defined: approximately nine-day PBMC culture with coronavirus spike peptide pools or control peptides (ViraFEST assay). Peptide-pool expansion of antigen-specific T cells preceded TCR sequencing in ViraFEST. Oncomine TCR Beta short-read sequencing was applied to DNA from cultured CD4+ T cells. A single record per CDR3 protein comes from TCRdb applying MiXCR to the PCR reads. Of 15,000 to 19,000 distinct CDR3 sequences in the sample, 40% to 60% were seen once. On this clonotype: The antigen is undetermined.

Source: CD4+ T cells from blood, cultured in vitro, taken before SARS-CoV-2 vaccination. The V and J genes are TRBV5-4 and TRBJ2-5, with 8 positions matching TRBD1. The TCR sequence derives from a human donor who had recovered from COVID-19. The CDR3 region has the DNA TGTGCCAGCAGCGAACTCGACAGGGGCAGGACCCAGTACTTC. The encoded protein is CASSELDRGRTQYF.